Presented here are 25 T cell receptor beta chains from one specimen sequenced in a study of T cell responses to AZD1222 COVID-19 vaccine. The protocol was immunoSEQ multiplex PCR, while the TCRdb copy is restricted to in-frame clones and leaves out a portion. Altogether tens of thousands of clones are present, approximately 90% being singletons, with the ten largest covering more than 8.5%. The sample in question was peripheral blood, obtained on day 0 of AZD1222 vaccination. The receptors derive from an adult in good health.

V is TRBV28 and J is TRBJ2-2; D perhaps matches TRBD1 (6 bases). The CDR3 is 16 residues long. Trimming pared 4 bases from V and 6 bases from J, leaving 18 bases between. Germline CDR1 and CDR2: MDHEN and SYDVKM. CDR3 DNA: TGTGCCAGCAGTTCAAGGGACATATCCTTAGCCGGGGAGCTGTTTTTT. As protein: CASSSRDISLAGELFF.

The V gene is TRBV15, the J gene TRBJ2-3; 11 nucleotides match TRBD2. Germline CDR1 LNHNV, CDR2 YYDKDF (reference sequence). The CDR3 is 17 residues long. Trimming took 3 bases from V and 4 from J; bases not matched to a gene: 9. As DNA, the CDR3 is TGTGCCACCAGCAGGGGTTATAGCGGGGGGGCCGCAGATACGCAGTATTTT. Translation: CATSRGYSGGAADTQYF.

The chain recombines TRBV10-1 with TRBJ1-5; D is ambiguous. Trimming left V 7 bases short and J 1 base short, with 17 bases between. Germline V lookup: CDR1 WNHNN, CDR2 SYGVQD (reference sequence). This CDR3 is 16 amino acids long. The CDR3 DNA sequence: TGCGCCAGCAAGGACCCAAAACTGGGGAGCAATCAGCCCCAGCATTTT. Amino acid sequence: CASKDPKLGSNQPQHF.

J is TRBJ2-7 and V is TRBV18; 8 bases fit TRBD1. Per the germline V gene, CDR1 is KGHSH and CDR2 is LQKENI. The CDR3 covers 15 residues. Trimming took 5 bases from V and 3 from J; bases not matched to a gene: 9. CDR3: CASSATGTGVYEQYF. In nucleotides, the CDR3 is TGTGCCAGCTCAGCCACCGGGACAGGTGTCTACGAGCAGTACTTC. The variable domain in full, with the rest retrieved from reference TRBV18 and TRBJ2-7, is NAGVMQNPRHLVRRRGQEARLRCSPMKGHSHVYWYRQLPEEGLKFMVYLQKENIIDESGMPKERFSAEFPKEGPSILRIQQVVRGDSAAYFCASSATGTGVYEQYFGPGTRLTVT.

The chain has TRBV7-3 and TRBJ1-1; 8 bases fit TRBD1. This CDR3 has 15 residues. V shed 5 bases and J 3 bases; nucleotides not matched to a gene: 8. Germline-derived CDR1 and CDR2 are SGHTA and FQGTGA. The DNA for the CDR3 is TGTGCCAGCAGCCCAGGGGGCCAGGGTTACACTGAAGCTTTCTTT. Translation gives CASSPGGQGYTEAFF.

The chain links TRBV29-1 to TRBJ1-5; no definite D call. Looked up from germline, CDR1 is SQVTM and CDR2 is ANQGSEA. The CDR3 is 14 residues long. The V end lost 4 bases, the J end lost 1 base, and 11 bases lay between the germline ends. The CDR3 DNA reads as TGCAGCGTTGCGGAAGGAGGGAGCAATCAGCCCCAGCATTTT. Amino acid sequence: CSVAEGGSNQPQHF.

This clone occurred a few times. The rearrangement joins TRBV10-2 to TRBJ2-7, with 10 bases fitting TRBD2. The CDR3 sequence is 12 residues long. The germline gives CDR1 WSHSY, CDR2 SAAADI. The CDR3 spells CASSESWLAGEV. CDR3 DNA: TGCGCCAGCAGTGAGTCGTGGCTAGCGGGAGAGGTC.

The chain joins TRBV12-3 or TRBV12-4 to TRBJ2-1; 7 bases line up with TRBD2. V dropped 8 bases and J dropped 8; count of bases not matched to a gene: 0. The CDR3 runs to 10 residues. The CDR3 DNA is TGTGCCAGCGGGAGGGATGAGCAGTTCTTC. The encoded protein is CASGRDEQFF.

In its sample, this clone was seen a few times. CDR3 in amino acids: CASRDGEEKLFF. In DNA, the CDR3 is TGTGCCAGTCGGGACGGGGAGGAAAAACTGTTTTTT. The chain couples TRBV19 to TRBJ1-4; D may be TRBD1 (5 bases). Trimming pared 8 bases from V and 8 bases from J, leaving 12 bases between. Germline assignment: CDR1 LNHDA and CDR2 SQIVND (reference sequence). This CDR3 spans 12 amino acids.

The rearrangement uses TRBV4-1 and TRBJ2-5; 9 nucleotides match TRBD2. Trimming at V came to 0 bases and at J to 3 bases, leaving 8 bases not matched to a gene. Per the germline V gene, CDR1 is MGHRA and CDR2 is YSYEKL. The length of the CDR3 is 17 residues. The CDR3 reads CASSQDLFSGGEETQYF. The DNA for the CDR3 is TGCGCCAGCAGCCAAGATCTTTTTAGCGGGGGAGAAGAGACCCAGTACTTC.

J is TRBJ2-1 and V is TRBV4-2, with no clear D. The CDR3 contains 15 residues. Germline CDR1 reads LGHNA; CDR2 reads YNFKEQ. V dropped 0 bases and J dropped 5 bases, with 11 bases sitting between them. This CDR3 is CASSQDSADDNEQFF. In DNA form, the CDR3 reads TGTGCCAGCAGCCAAGATTCTGCGGACGACAATGAGCAGTTCTTC.

This rearrangement joins TRBV10-3 to TRBJ2-7; D not resolved. Germline assignment: CDR1 ENHRY and CDR2 SYGVKD. V lost 0 bases to trimming and J lost 0 bases, with 6 bases between them. This CDR3 spans 14 amino acids. The CDR3 nucleotides read TGTGCCATCAGTGAGTCGGCAGCCTCCTACGAGCAGTACTTC. Residues: CAISESAASYEQYF.

The V gene is TRBV5-3, the J gene TRBJ2-1; 7 positions match TRBD1. Being an ORF, TRBV5-3 has a function that is uncertain. After removal of 4 bases from V and 5 bases from J, the junction contained 12 bases not matched to a gene. The CDR3 is made up of 16 amino acids. CDR3 sequence: CARSQLRQGEDNEQFF. The CDR3 region has the DNA TGTGCCAGAAGCCAACTACGACAGGGCGAGGACAATGAGCAGTTCTTC.

The chain carries TRBV2 and TRBJ2-1; 10 bases are shared with TRBD2. The CDR3 consists of 19 residues. The V and J ends lost 1 base and 5 bases, in that order; junction bases with no gene match: 14. Germline V gene data show CDR1 as SNHLY and CDR2 as FYNNEI. In nucleotides, the CDR3 is TGTGCCAGCAGTGAAGAACGGGGAATGGGACTAGCGTTAAACAATGAGCAGTTCTTC. Its protein product is CASSEERGMGLALNNEQFF.

The rearrangement joins TRBV5-6 to TRBJ2-7; 7 nucleotides match TRBD2. The germline gives CDR1 SGHDT, CDR2 YYEEEE. The CDR3 has 13 amino acids. V lost 7 bases to trimming and J lost 2 bases; unmatched junction nucleotides: 6. The CDR3 sequence: CASAGGNPYEQYF. CDR3 nucleotides: TGTGCCAGCGCCGGGGGGAACCCCTACGAGCAGTACTTC.

The V and J genes are TRBV19 and TRBJ2-2, with 9 nucleotides matching TRBD1. The germline gives CDR1 LNHDA, CDR2 SQIVND (reference sequence). The CDR3 totals 15 residues. The junction had 7 bases not matched to a gene; V was cut back by 6 bases and J by 5 bases. In DNA form, the CDR3 reads TGTGCCAGTAGCGATAGGACAGGGGCAACCGGGGAGCTGTTTTTT. Protein: CASSDRTGATGELFF.

The J gene is TRBJ2-1, the V gene TRBV10-2; TRBD2 agrees at 15 bases. V gave up 6 bases and J gave up 5 bases; unmatched junction bases: 5. The CDR3 totals 16 residues. Germline V CDR1 and CDR2: WSHSY, SAAADI. The CDR3 DNA is TGCGCCAGCAGAGGACTAGCGGGAGGGTTGGACAATGAGCAGTTCTTC. The encoded protein is CASRGLAGGLDNEQFF.

V is TRBV29-1 and J is TRBJ2-1; D gene unclear. The germline V and J ends were trimmed by 3 bases and 9 bases, with 18 bases remaining between them. The V gene's germline CDR1 is SQVTM and CDR2 ANQGSEA. The CDR3 extends over 14 amino acids. The CDR3 nucleotides read TGCAGCGTTGACCTGGATACCCCGGATGGTGAGCAGTTCTTC. Encoded protein: CSVDLDTPDGEQFF.

This clone was seen more than once but under ten times. The junction departs from the called germline gene at one end, perhaps through a read error. The chain carries TRBV7-8 and TRBJ1-5, with a tentative D call TRBD1 (5 bases). Germline values: CDR1 SGHVS, CDR2 FQNEAQ. CDR3 size: 15 residues. CDR3 sequence (DNA): TGTGCCAGCAGCTTAGCTTGGCAGGGCAACCAGCCCCAGCATTTT. This codes for CASSLAWQGNQPQHF.

J is TRBJ1-5 and V is TRBV6-5, with 8 bases that match TRBD1. The germline CDR1 and CDR2 sequences are MNHEY and SVGAGI. The CDR3 length is 13 residues. V lost 9 bases, J lost 4 bases, and 5 bases stayed unmatched. The CDR3 DNA reads TGTGCCAGTGTAACAGGGGGTAATCAGCCCCAGCATTTT. It is translated as CASVTGGNQPQHF.

This clone appeared once. V gene TRBV11-2 combines with J gene TRBJ2-1, with TRBD2 as a possible D gene (5 bases). Deletions cut 1 base from V and 0 bases from J, with 10 bases between. From germline, CDR1 is SGHAT and CDR2 FQNNGV. The CDR3 sequence is 16 residues long. The chain's CDR3 is CASSLVAGGSYNEQFF. The CDR3 DNA sequence: TGTGCCAGCAGCTTAGTAGCAGGAGGCTCCTACAATGAGCAGTTCTTC.

This sequence joins TRBV6-5 and TRBJ1-1, with TRBD1 as a possible D gene (5 bases). CDR3 length: 15 residues. Looked up from germline, CDR1 is MNHEY and CDR2 is SVGAGI. The V and J ends lost 4 bases and 1 base respectively, with 13 bases between them. CDR3 sequence (DNA): TGTGCCAGCAGTTCAACCGGGACGGGGAACACTGAAGCTTTCTTT. Protein product: CASSSTGTGNTEAFF.

The chain is built from TRBV28 and TRBJ1-3; D gene uncertain. This CDR3 contains 17 residues. Germline V gene sequence: CDR1 MDHEN, CDR2 SYDVKM. V lost 5 bases and J lost 0, with 17 bases in between. The DNA for the CDR3 is TGTGCCAGCAGTCCCCCCATGAGACCGTTCTCTGGAAACACCATATATTTT. Translation gives CASSPPMRPFSGNTIYF.

The chain combines TRBV11-2 with TRBJ2-4; no definite D call. Germline V gives CDR1 SGHAT, CDR2 FQNNGV. The CDR3 is 15 amino acids. Trimming stripped 3 bases from V and 0 bases from J, with 9 bases between. CDR3 residues: CASSLSALAKNIQYF. The CDR3 nucleotides read TGTGCCAGCAGCTTGTCGGCCTTAGCCAAAAACATTCAGTACTTC.

This chain links TRBV4-2 with TRBJ1-2, with D possibly matching TRBD1 (6 bases). Per the germline V gene, CDR1 is LGHNA and CDR2 is YNFKEQ. This CDR3 spans 15 amino acids. V gave up 0 bases and J gave up 0 bases, with 8 bases separating them. CDR3 coding DNA: TGTGCCAGCAGCCAAGATCCAGGGGCTAACTATGGCTACACCTTC. Its translation: CASSQDPGANYGYTF.